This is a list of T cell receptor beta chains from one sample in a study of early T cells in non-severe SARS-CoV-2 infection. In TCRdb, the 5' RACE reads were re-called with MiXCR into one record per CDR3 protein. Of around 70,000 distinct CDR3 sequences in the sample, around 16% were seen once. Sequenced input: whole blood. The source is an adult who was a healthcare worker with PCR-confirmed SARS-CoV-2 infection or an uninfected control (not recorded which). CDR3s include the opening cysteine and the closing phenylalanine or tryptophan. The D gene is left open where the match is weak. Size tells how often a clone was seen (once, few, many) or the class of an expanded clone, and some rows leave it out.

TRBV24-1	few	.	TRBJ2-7	CATSATGGSEQYF	TGTGCCACCAGTGCCACTGGAGGTTCTGAGCAGTACTTC
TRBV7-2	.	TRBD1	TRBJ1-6	CASSLGGDRRIQPLHF	TGTGCCAGCAGCTTGGGGGGGGACAGGAGAATTCAACCCCTCCACTTT
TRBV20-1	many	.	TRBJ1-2	CSGTGMPNYGYTF	TGCAGTGGGACTGGGATGCCGAACTATGGCTACACCTTC
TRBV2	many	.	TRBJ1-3	CASSQRSSGNTIYF	TGTGCCAGCAGCCAGAGGAGCTCTGGAAACACCATATATTTT
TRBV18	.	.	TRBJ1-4	CASSRGRDEKLFF	TGTGCCAGCTCAAGAGGACGGGATGAAAAACTGTTTTTT
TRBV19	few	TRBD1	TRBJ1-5	CASRKGTGAQPQHF	TGTGCCAGTAGAAAGGGGACAGGCGCGCAGCCCCAGCATTTT
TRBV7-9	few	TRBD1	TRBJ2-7	CASSPGTGPLNEQYF	TGTGCCAGCAGCCCGGGGACAGGACCCCTAAACGAGCAGTACTTC
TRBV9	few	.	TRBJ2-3	CASSARGSLGTDTQYF	TGTGCCAGCAGCGCGCGGGGCAGTTTGGGCACAGATACGCAGTATTTT
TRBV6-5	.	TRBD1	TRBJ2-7	CASSSDRGRAEQYF	TGTGCCAGCAGTAGCGACAGGGGCCGGGCCGAGCAGTACTTC
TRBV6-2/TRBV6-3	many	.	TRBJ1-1	CASEGGTEAFF	TGTGCCAGCGAGGGGGGCACTGAAGCTTTCTTT
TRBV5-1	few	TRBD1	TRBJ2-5	CASSPGGWETQYF	TGCGCCAGCAGTCCAGGGGGCTGGGAGACCCAGTACTTC
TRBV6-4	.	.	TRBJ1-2	CASSDSGRGRGYTF	TGTGCCAGCAGTGATTCGGGCAGGGGTCGGGGCTACACCTTC
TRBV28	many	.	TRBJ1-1	CASSVGWDTEAFF	TGTGCCAGCAGTGTGGGATGGGACACTGAAGCTTTCTTT
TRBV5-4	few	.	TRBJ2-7	CASSLEVSPGEQYF	TGTGCCAGCAGCTTGGAGGTCTCCCCAGGCGAGCAGTACTTC
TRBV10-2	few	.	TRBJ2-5	CASSVEETQYF	TGCGCCAGCAGTGTCGAGGAGACCCAGTACTTC
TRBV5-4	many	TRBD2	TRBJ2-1	CASSLGRTSGEQFF	TGTGCCAGCAGCTTGGGAAGGACTAGCGGTGAGCAGTTCTTC
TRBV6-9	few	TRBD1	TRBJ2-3	CAKRGQGADTQYF	TGTGCCAAGCGGGGACAGGGAGCAGATACGCAGTATTTT
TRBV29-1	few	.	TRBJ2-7	CSIAGDRTYEQYF	TGCAGCATCGCTGGAGACAGAACCTACGAGCAGTACTTC
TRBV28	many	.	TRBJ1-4	CASSTGTLRLFF	TGTGCCAGCAGTACAGGAACTCTAAGACTGTTTTTT
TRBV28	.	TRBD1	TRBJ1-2	CASSRQGQYLYGYTF	TGTGCCAGCAGCAGACAGGGGCAGTATCTCTATGGCTACACCTTC
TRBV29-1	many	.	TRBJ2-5	CSVGTETQYF	TGCAGCGTTGGGACCGAGACCCAGTACTTC
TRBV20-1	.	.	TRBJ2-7	CSARMAGFYEQYF	TGCAGTGCTAGGATGGCGGGATTCTACGAGCAGTACTTC
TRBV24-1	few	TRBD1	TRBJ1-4	CATSDSGQGTNEKLFF	TGTGCCACCAGTGACTCCGGACAGGGCACTAATGAAAAACTGTTTTTT
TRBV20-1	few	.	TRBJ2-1	CSARDLPVSYYEQFF	TGCAGTGCTAGAGATTTGCCCGTTAGCTACTATGAGCAGTTCTTC
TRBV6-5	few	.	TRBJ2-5	CASRSGTFQETQYF	TGTGCCAGCCGGTCCGGGACATTTCAAGAGACCCAGTACTTC
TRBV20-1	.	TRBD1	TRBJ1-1	CSARDPGQGGTEAFF	TGCAGTGCTAGGGACCCTGGACAGGGCGGGACTGAAGCTTTCTTT
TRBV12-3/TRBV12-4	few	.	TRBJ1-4	CASSEPLAGSEKLFF	TGTGCCAGCAGTGAGCCGTTGGCGGGGAGTGAAAAACTGTTTTTT
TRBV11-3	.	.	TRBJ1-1	CASSPLRALEVDTEAFF	TGTGCCAGCAGTCCTCTCCGAGCCTTGGAGGTGGACACTGAAGCTTTCTTT
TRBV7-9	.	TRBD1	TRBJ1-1	CASSSGQGGEAFF	TGTGCCAGCAGCTCAGGACAGGGGGGTGAAGCTTTCTTT